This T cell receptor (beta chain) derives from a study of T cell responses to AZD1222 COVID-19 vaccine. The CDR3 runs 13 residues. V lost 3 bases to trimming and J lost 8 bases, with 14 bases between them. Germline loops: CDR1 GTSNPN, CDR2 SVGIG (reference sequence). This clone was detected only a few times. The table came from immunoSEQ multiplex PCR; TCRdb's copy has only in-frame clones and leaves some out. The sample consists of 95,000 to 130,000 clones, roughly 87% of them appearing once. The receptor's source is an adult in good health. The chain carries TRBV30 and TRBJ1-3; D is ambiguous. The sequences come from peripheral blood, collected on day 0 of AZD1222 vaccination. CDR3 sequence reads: CAWRKRVKDTIYF. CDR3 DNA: TGTGCCTGGAGGAAAAGGGTCAAGGACACCATATATTTT.